This T cell receptor beta chain was observed in a study of post-analysis software for immune sequencing data. Study overall: There were relapsing-remitting, secondary progressive and progressive-relapsing multiple sclerosis among the disease courses included. Points from the study as a whole: Versus controls, multiple sclerosis patients showed significantly lower diversity (normalized Chao1). Higher frequency in patients than in controls was seen for roughly 5 TRBV segments, with TRBV5-6, TRBV5-1 and TRBV20-1 among them.

The library was made from cDNA and included unique molecular identifiers. T cells numbering 1 to 10 million yielded roughly 500,000 cDNA molecules. Each CDR3 protein is one row after TCRdb ran MiXCR on the PCR reads. The sample holds about 160,000 distinct CDR3 sequences, around 36% seen once. As concerns this clonotype: What it recognizes is unknown.

The junction had 7 bases not matched to a gene; V was cut back by 5 bases and J by 5 bases. This CDR3 has 14 amino acids. Germline V gene sequence: CDR1 PRHDT, CDR2 FYEKMQ (reference sequence). Sample: blood, taken after autologous hematopoietic stem cell transplantation. The rearrangement joins TRBV13 to TRBJ2-3; 7 bases fit TRBD2. This TCR was sampled from a girl aged 10-17 years with multiple sclerosis. The CDR3 sequence is CASSRRAGVDTQYF. CDR3 nucleotide sequence: TGTGCCAGCAGCCGACGGGCGGGAGTAGATACGCAGTATTTT.